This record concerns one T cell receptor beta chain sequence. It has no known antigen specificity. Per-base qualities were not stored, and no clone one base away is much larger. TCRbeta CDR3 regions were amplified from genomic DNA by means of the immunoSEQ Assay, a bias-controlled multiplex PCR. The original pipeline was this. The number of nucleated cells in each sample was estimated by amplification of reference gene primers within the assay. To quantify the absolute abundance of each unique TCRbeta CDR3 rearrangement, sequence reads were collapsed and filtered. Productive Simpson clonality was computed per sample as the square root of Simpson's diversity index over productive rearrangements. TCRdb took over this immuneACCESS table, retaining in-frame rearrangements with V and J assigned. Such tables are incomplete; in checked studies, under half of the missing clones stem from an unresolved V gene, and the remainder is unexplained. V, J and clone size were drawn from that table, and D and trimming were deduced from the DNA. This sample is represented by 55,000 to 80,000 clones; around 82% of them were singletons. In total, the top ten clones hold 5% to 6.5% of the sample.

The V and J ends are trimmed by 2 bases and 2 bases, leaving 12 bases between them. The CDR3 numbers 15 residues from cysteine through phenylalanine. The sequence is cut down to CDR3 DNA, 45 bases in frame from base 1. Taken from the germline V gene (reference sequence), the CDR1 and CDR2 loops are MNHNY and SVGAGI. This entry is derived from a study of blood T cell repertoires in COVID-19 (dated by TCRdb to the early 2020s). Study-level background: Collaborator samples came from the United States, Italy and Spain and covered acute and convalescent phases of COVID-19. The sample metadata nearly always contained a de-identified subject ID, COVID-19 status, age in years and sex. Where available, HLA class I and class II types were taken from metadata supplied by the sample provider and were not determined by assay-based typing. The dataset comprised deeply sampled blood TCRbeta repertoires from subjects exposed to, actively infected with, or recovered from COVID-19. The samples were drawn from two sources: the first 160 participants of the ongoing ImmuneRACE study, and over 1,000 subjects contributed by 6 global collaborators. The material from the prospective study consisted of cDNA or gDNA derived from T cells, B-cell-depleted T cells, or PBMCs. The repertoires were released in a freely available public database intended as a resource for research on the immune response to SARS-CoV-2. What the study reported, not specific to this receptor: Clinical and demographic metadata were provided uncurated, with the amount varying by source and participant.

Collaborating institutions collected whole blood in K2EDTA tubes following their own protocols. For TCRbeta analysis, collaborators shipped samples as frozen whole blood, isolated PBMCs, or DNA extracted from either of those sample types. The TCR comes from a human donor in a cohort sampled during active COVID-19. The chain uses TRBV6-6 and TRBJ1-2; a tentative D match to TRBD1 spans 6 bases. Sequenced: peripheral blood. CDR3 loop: CASSYGAGANYGYTF. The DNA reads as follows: TGTGCCAGCAGTTACGGGGCAGGGGCCAACTATGGCTACACCTTC.